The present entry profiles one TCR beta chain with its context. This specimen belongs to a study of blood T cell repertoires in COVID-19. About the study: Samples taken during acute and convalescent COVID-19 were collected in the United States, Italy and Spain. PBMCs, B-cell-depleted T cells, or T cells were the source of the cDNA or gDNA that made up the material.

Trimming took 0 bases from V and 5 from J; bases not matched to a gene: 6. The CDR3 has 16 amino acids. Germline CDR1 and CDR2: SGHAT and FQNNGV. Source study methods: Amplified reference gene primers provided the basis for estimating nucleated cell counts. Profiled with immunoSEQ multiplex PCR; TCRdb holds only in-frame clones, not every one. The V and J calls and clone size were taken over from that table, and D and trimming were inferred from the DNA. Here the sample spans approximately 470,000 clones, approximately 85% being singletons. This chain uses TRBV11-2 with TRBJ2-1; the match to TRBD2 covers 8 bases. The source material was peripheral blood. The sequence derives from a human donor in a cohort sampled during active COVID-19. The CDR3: CASSLDVAGGDNEQFF. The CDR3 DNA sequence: TGTGCCAGCAGCTTAGATGTCGCGGGAGGAGACAATGAGCAGTTCTTC. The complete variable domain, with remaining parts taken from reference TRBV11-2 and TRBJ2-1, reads EAGVAQSPRYKIIEKRQSVAFWCNPISGHATLYWYQQILGQGPKLLIQFQNNGVVDDSQLPKDRFSAERLKGVDSTLKIQPAKLEDSAVYLCASSLDVAGGDNEQFFGPGTRLTVL.